This T cell receptor (beta chain) was captured in a study of beta chain features in type 1 diabetes. Germline V gene data show CDR1 as SGHRS and CDR2 as YFSETQ. This CDR3 spans 14 amino acids. The V and J ends lost 6 bases and 6 bases, in that order; junction bases with no gene match: 8. Heparinised blood was drawn once per donor, averaging around 120 mL. Whole-study results and caveats: Across all four CD4+ subsets, people with type 1 diabetes showed modestly shorter TCRB CDR3s.

This clone has more than one count but fewer than ten. Antigen unknown. Expressed TCRB transcripts were sequenced, since all the RNA that had been isolated was reverse transcribed. An average of about 3.5 million reads was obtained for naive, central memory and regulatory T cell samples. The data were produced by immunoSEQ multiplex PCR, yet TCRdb's version contains in-frame clones alone and is incomplete. Here the sample spans approximately 150,000 clones, approximately 9% being singletons. The sequenced sample was central memory CD4+ T cells from blood. This sequence joins TRBV5-1 and TRBJ2-1; 8 bases fit TRBD1. This receptor was obtained from a young man with type 1 diabetes. The CDR3, as DNA: TGCGCCAGCACTCTACAGGGGGAGCTCAATGAGCAGTTCTTC. It codes for CASTLQGELNEQFF.